This entry features one T cell receptor (beta chain) sequence. What it binds is not known. Profiled with immunoSEQ multiplex PCR; TCRdb holds only in-frame clones, not every one. The sample consists of 63,000 or so clones, 65% to 85% of them appearing once. The data originate from a study of OX40 agonist ivuxolimab in advanced cancers. About the research overall: A male proportion of 82.7% was recorded, with mean age around 64 years and range roughly 23 to 85. Therapy given before enrollment (anti-PD-1, anti-PD-L1 or anti-CTLA-4) was allowed, and 40% had some. Study-level findings and limits: There were, on average, more expanded clones in CD8+ T cells than in CD4+.

Autoimmune disease history or systemic immunosuppression led to patient exclusion. This specimen consisted of CD4+ or CD8+ T cells sorted from blood, obtained in a trial of the OX40 agonist ivuxolimab. The sequence derives from an adult with an advanced solid tumor such as melanoma, head and neck, liver or kidney cancer.

The CDR3 spells CASSPSQRGSEQYF. The CDR3 DNA is TGTGCCAGCTCACCCTCTCAGCGGGGGAGCGAGCAGTACTTC. The chain joins TRBV18 to TRBJ2-7, with 8 bases identical to TRBD2. The germline V gene encodes CDR1 KGHSH and CDR2 LQKENI. The V gene end was trimmed by 3 bases and the J gene end by 6 bases; junction bases not matched to a gene: 7. There are 14 residues in the CDR3.